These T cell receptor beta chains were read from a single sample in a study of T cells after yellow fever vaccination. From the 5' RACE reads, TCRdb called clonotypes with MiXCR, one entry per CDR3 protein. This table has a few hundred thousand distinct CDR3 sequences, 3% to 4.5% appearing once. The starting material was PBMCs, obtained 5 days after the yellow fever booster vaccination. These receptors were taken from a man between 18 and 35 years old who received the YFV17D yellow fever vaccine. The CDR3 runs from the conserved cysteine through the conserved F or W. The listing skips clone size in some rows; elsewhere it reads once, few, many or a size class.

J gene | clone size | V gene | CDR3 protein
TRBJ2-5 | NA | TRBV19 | CASSTRGYQETQYF
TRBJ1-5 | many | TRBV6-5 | CASQQGGNQPQHF
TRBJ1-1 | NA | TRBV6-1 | CASGEIYRARTEAFF
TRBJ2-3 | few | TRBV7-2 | CASSSPGLSTDTQYF
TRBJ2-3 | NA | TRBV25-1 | CASAASGGDTQYF
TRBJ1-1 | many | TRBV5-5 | CASSPGPLGNTEAFF
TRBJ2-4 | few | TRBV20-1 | CSTGAGNIQYF
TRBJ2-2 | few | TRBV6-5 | CASSTGTGVGTGELFF
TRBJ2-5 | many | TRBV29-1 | CSVRGGGETQYF
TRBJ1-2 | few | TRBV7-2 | CASSPGRHYGYTF
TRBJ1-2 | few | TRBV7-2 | CASSWGQEGDGYTF
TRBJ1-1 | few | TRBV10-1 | CASGENRVNTEAFF
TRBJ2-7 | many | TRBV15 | CATSDPPRSYEQYF
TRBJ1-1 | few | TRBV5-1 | CASSLVHGGGTEAFF
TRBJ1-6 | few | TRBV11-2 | CASSPMGQRNSPLHF
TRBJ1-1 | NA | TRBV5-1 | CASSKDRGLGFGTEAFF
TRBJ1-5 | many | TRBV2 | CASGTWGQPQHF
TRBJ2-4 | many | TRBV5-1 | CASSSGQELAKNIQYF
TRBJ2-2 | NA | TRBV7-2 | CASSTGLAGAGELFF
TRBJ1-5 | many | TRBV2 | CASEGPGGRQPQHF
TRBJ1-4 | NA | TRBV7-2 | CASSLETGKLFF
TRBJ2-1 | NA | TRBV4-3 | CASSHLPLAGGGNEQFF